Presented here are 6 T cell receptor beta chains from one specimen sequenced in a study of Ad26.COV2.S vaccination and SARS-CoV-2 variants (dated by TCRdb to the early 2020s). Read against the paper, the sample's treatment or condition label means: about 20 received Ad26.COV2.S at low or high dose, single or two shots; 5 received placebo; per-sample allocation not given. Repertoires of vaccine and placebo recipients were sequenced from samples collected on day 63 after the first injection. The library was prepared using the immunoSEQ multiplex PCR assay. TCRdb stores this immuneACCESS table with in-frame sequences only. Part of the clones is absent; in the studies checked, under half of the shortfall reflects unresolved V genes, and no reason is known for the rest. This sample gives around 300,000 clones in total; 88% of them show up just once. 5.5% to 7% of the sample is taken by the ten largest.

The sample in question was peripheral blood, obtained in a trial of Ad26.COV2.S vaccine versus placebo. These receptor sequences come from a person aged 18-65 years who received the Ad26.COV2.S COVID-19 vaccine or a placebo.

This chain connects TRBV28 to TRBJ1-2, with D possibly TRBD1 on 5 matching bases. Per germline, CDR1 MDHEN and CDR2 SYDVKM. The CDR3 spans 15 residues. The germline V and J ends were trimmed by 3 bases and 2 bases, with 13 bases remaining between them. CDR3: CASSLVGTRNYGYTF. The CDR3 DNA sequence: TGTGCCAGCAGTTTGGTAGGGACCAGGAACTATGGCTACACCTTC.

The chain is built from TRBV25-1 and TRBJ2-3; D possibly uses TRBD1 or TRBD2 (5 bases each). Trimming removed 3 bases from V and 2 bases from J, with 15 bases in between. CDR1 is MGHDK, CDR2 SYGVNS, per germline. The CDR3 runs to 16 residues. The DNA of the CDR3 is TGTGCCAGCAGTGAGTTAGGGACGGAACTCACAGATACGCAGTATTTT. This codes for CASSELGTELTDTQYF. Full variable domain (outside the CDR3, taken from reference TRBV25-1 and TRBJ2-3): EADIYQTPRYLVIGTGKKITLECSQTMGHDKMYWYQQDPGMELHLIHYSYGVNSTEKGDLSSESTVSRIRTEHFPLTLESARPSHTSQYLCASSELGTELTDTQYFGPGTRLTVL.

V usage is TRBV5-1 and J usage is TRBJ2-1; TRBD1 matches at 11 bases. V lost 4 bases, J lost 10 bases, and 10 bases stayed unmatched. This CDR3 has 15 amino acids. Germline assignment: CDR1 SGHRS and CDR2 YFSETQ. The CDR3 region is CASSPGTGGSGEQFF. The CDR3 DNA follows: TGCGCCAGCAGCCCCGGGACAGGGGGGTCGGGGGAGCAGTTCTTC.

CDR3 sequence (DNA): TGTGCCAGCACCCTGGGTCTTCGGGCCGTCAATGGGGGCTACACCTTC. This encodes CASTLGLRAVNGGYTF. V gene TRBV6-6 combines with J gene TRBJ1-2, with D uncertain. The CDR3 covers 16 residues. Germline loops: CDR1 MNHNY, CDR2 SVGAGI (reference sequence). V was clipped by 7 bases and J by 8 bases, with 26 bases between them.

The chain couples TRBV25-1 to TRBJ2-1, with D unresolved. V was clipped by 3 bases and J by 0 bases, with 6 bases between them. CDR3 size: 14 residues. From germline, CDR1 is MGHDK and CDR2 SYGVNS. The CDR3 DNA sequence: TGTGCCAGCAGTGACCCCAGCTCCTACAATGAGCAGTTCTTC. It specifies CASSDPSSYNEQFF.

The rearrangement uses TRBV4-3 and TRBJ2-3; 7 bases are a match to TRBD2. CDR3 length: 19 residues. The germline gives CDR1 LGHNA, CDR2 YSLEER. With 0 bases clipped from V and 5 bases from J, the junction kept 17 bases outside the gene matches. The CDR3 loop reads CASSQDLAAGTNRLDTQYF. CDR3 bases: TGCGCCAGCAGCCAAGATCTCGCGGCAGGGACTAATCGACTAGATACGCAGTATTTT.